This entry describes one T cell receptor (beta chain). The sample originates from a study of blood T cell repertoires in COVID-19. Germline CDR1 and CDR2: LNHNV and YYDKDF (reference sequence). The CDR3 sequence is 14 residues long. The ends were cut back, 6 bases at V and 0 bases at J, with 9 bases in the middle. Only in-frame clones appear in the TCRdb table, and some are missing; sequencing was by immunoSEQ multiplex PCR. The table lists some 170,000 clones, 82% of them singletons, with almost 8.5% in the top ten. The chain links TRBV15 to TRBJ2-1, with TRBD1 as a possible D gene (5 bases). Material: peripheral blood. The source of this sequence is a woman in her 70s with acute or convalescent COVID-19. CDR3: CATRSGNSYNEQFF. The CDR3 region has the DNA TGTGCCACCAGGTCAGGGAACTCCTACAATGAGCAGTTCTTC.